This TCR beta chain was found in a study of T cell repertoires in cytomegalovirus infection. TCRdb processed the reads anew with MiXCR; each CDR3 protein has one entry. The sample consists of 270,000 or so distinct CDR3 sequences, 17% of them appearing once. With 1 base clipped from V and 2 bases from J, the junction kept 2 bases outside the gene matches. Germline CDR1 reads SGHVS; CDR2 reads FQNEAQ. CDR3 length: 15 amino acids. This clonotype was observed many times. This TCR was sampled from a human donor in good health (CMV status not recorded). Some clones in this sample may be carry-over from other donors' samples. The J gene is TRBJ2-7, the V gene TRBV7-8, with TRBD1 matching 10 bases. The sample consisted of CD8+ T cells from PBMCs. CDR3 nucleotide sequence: TGTGCCAGCAGCTTAGAAGGGACAGGGGCCTACGAGCAGTACTTC. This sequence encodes CASSLEGTGAYEQYF. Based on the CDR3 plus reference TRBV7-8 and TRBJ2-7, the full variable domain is GAGVSQSPRYKVAKRGQDVALRCDPISGHVSLFWYQQALGQGPEFLTYFQNEAQLDKSGLPSDRFFAERPEGSVSTLKIQRTQQEDSAVYLCASSLEGTGAYEQYFGPGTRLTVT.